This TCR beta chain was found in a study of molecular identifiers for immune sequencing clone quantification. Broader study findings: Whereas clones above 20 RNA copies held under 1% of naive-cell molecules, they held over 98% of effector molecules.

Germline V gene data show CDR1 as SEHNR and CDR2 as FQNEAQ (reference sequence). The V gene lost 5 bases and the J gene lost 0 bases, with 10 bases spanning the gap. CDR3 length equals 14 residues. Only a few counts were recorded for this clonotype. Its antigen is not known. With listed TCR primers and previously described methods, bulk TCR libraries were prepared. Each CDR3 protein gets one entry after TCRdb re-called the PCR reads with MiXCR. This table holds about 510,000 distinct CDR3 sequences, approximately 25% found once. This receptor was taken from a human donor in good health. Some libraries in this study had Jurkat cell RNA spiked in. Sequencing was performed on naive CD8+ T cells from blood, with Jurkat cell RNA spiked in. Subset described: FACS-sorted CD8+CD4-CCR7+CD45RA+ naive T cells. V is TRBV7-9 and J is TRBJ1-2; unclear D gene. The CDR3 protein is CASSVAGTNYGYTF. CDR3 nucleotides: TGTGCCAGCAGCGTCGCCGGGACTAACTATGGCTACACCTTC.